Below, 6 T cell receptor beta chains from the same sample are listed, as sequenced in a study of shared clonotypes between healthy human individuals. Clones were sequenced by immunoSEQ multiplex PCR, and TCRdb holds only the in-frame ones, with some missing. This sample has about 2.1 million clones, with approximately 92% found just once. Naive CD8 isolation took CD45RO-negative cells positively selected for CCR7 and excluded terminally differentiated effector memory CD45RA+ cells. The sequencing input was naive CD8+ T cells from PBMCs. The origin of the receptors is a man aged 18 to 29 in good health. Some clones in this sample may be carry-over from other donors' samples.

This chain connects TRBV7-3 to TRBJ2-3, with 13 bases matching TRBD2. Germline values: CDR1 SGHTA, CDR2 FQGTGA. The V segment lost 5 bases and the J segment 0 bases; nucleotides outside the gene matches: 2. CDR3 size: 16 residues. CDR3 loop: CASSPTSGRSTDTQYF. In DNA form, the CDR3 reads TGTGCCAGCAGCCCGACTAGCGGGAGGAGCACAGATACGCAGTATTTT.

The V call is TRBV7-3, the J call TRBJ2-2; D perhaps matches TRBD2 (5 bases). This CDR3 region has 13 residues. V gave up 3 bases and J gave up 7 bases, with 9 bases separating them. CDR1 and CDR2 from the germline V gene are SGHTA and FQGTGA. The CDR3 loop reads CASSFLAGGELFF. The CDR3 nucleotides read TGTGCCAGCAGCTTCCTGGCGGGCGGGGAGCTGTTTTTT.

This clone has a single count. This chain's CDR3 is CASSSLARYQETQYF. CDR3 coding DNA: TGCGCCAGCAGCTCCCTAGCGAGGTACCAAGAGACCCAGTACTTC. This chain uses TRBV5-1 with TRBJ2-5; TRBD2 is a possible D gene (6 bases). The CDR3 totals 15 residues. Germline CDR1 SGHRS, CDR2 YFSETQ. With 3 bases removed from V and 0 bases from J, the gap between germline ends came to 12 bases.

About this clone: Other DNA variants within this sample encode the same CDR3. The V call is TRBV29-1, the J call TRBJ1-1, with D unclear. Germline CDR1 and CDR2: SQVTM and ANQGSEA. The CDR3 totals 11 residues. V gave up 4 bases and J gave up 5 bases, with 8 bases separating them. The chain's CDR3 is CSVVLGTEAFF. The CDR3 DNA sequence: TGCAGCGTTGTTTTGGGAACTGAAGCTTTCTTT.

This rearrangement joins TRBV9 to TRBJ2-3; TRBD1 matches at 10 bases. The V and J ends lost 5 bases and 5 bases, in that order; junction bases with no gene match: 5. The CDR3 has 14 residues. The V gene's germline CDR1 is SGDLS and CDR2 YYNGEE. The DNA for the CDR3 is TGTGCCAGCAGTATGACAGGGGGCCGAGATACGCAGTATTTT. Protein sequence: CASSMTGGRDTQYF.

The chain couples TRBV2 to TRBJ2-3; TRBD1 aligns across 8 bases. This CDR3 is 12 amino acids long. With V trimmed by 0 bases and J by 15 bases, 5 bases remained unmatched. Germline loops: CDR1 SNHLY, CDR2 FYNNEI. CDR3 in DNA: TGTGCCAGCAGTGAAGCGCCGGACAGGGTATATTTT. This sequence encodes CASSEAPDRVYF.